This TCR beta chain was recovered during a study of T cell responses to AZD1222 COVID-19 vaccine. Whole-study findings and limits: Baseline testing showed seropositivity in only a handful of AZD1222 recipients. Nearly half of the spike-specific TCRs reportedly recognize variant regions that carry no mutations.

A remark on this clone: Its antigen is not identified.

From germline, CDR1 is SGDLS and CDR2 YYNGEE. V gave up 0 bases and J gave up 5 bases; unmatched junction bases: 4. This CDR3 has 16 amino acids. Assay used: immunoSEQ multiplex PCR; TCRdb lists only in-frame clones, some missing. The data hold roughly 120,000 clones, with 80% to 90% observed a single time. The genes are TRBV9 and TRBJ2-3; 12 bases map to TRBD2. The specimen was peripheral blood, collected on day 0 of AZD1222 vaccination. This clonotype was sampled from an adult in good health. CDR3 DNA: TGTGCCAGCAGCGTAGCGGCTAGCGGGGGGGGAGATACGCAGTATTTT. Its protein is CASSVAASGGGDTQYF.